One and the same sample provided the 32 T cell receptor beta chains below, sequenced in a study of CXCR3-negative and CXCR3-positive naive CD8 T cells. The TRB cDNA libraries were prepared by 5' RACE with UMI labels. From the 5' RACE reads, TCRdb lists one entry per CDR3 protein and no DNA. This sample's clone table lists 85,000 to 120,000 distinct CDR3 sequences. Study-wide results and limits: CXCR3-positive naive cells had TRB CDR3s that were more hydrophobic than CXCR3-negative naive cells had.

Which antigens these TCRs recognize remains unknown. Sequencing used naive CXCR3+ CD8+ T cells from blood. Regarding subset: CD45RO-CCR7+CD27+CD95- naive CD8+ T cells expressing CXCR3 (TNR3+). These receptors were obtained from a human donor in good health. Some clones in this sample may be carry-over from other donors' samples.

The V gene is TRBV14, the J gene TRBJ1-1; no DNA is available, so the TRBD1 call from TCRdb remains unchecked. The CDR3 extends over 18 amino acids. Germline V gene data show CDR1 as SGHDN and CDR2 as FVKESK. CDR3 protein: CASSQVGGAGPSNTEAFF.

This chain connects TRBV7-9 to TRBJ1-1; checking the TCRdb D call of TRBD1 is not possible without DNA. Germline V gives CDR1 SEHNR, CDR2 FQNEAQ (reference sequence). This CDR3 has 14 residues. This CDR3 is CASSSQGTGTEAFF.

The chain carries TRBV6-2 or TRBV6-3 and TRBJ2-7; TCRdb's D gene call, TRBD1, goes unchecked for lack of DNA. This CDR3 region has 14 residues. Germline assignment: CDR1 MNHEY and CDR2 SVGEGT. The CDR3 loop reads CASTGGGLTYEQYF.

V is TRBV29-1 and J is TRBJ2-7; there is no DNA to check the TCRdb D call of TRBD2. This CDR3 spans 13 amino acids. CDR1 is SQVTM, CDR2 ANQGSEA, per germline. This CDR3 reads CSVRLADSYEQYF.

The chain is built from TRBV29-1 and TRBJ2-7; without DNA, the TCRdb call of TRBD2 cannot be checked. The CDR3 has 13 amino acids. CDR1 SQVTM and CDR2 ANQGSEA come from the germline V gene. The chain's CDR3 is CSVGGGNSYEQYF.

The gene calls are TRBV7-9 and TRBJ1-5; lacking DNA, the TRBD1 call made by TCRdb goes unchecked. CDR1 is SEHNR and CDR2 is FQNEAQ in the germline V gene (reference sequence). The CDR3 covers 19 residues. CDR3 loop: CASTNSRETAGVRNQPQHF.

The V call is TRBV29-1, the J call TRBJ1-1; the D gene TCRdb calls, TRBD1, cannot be checked with no DNA. CDR3 length: 12 amino acids. Germline loops: CDR1 SQVTM, CDR2 ANQGSEA. Here the CDR3 reads CSVESRGPEAFF. Based on the CDR3 plus reference TRBV29-1 and TRBJ1-1, the full variable domain is SAVISQKPSRDICQRGTSLTIQCQVDSQVTMMFWYRQQPGQSLTLIATANQGSEATYESGFVIDKFPISRPNLTFSTLTVSNMSPEDSSIYLCSVESRGPEAFFGQGTRLTVV.

This CDR3 is CASSLAANTEAFF. The V call is TRBV12-3 or TRBV12-4, the J call TRBJ1-1. This CDR3 is 13 amino acids long.

The rearrangement uses TRBV10-3 and TRBJ2-5; TCRdb's assignment of TRBD1 cannot be checked, as there is no DNA. Germline loops: CDR1 ENHRY, CDR2 SYGVKD. This CDR3 is built from 16 residues. The CDR3 here is CTISESWQGEWETQYF.

The V gene is TRBV27, the J gene TRBJ1-4; the D gene TCRdb calls, TRBD1, cannot be checked with no DNA. Germline V gene data show CDR1 as MNHEY and CDR2 as SMNVEV (reference sequence). The CDR3 contains 15 residues. CDR3 sequence: CASRQNRDPNEKLFF.

This chain connects TRBV9 to TRBJ2-7; TCRdb calls TRBD2, which cannot be checked without DNA. CDR3 length: 14 amino acids. The germline gives CDR1 SGDLS, CDR2 YYNGEE. The CDR3: CASSELAGGYEQYF.

V and J are TRBV20-1 and TRBJ1-1; the TRBD1 assignment by TCRdb is unverifiable without DNA. CDR1 is DFQATT, CDR2 SNEGSKA, per germline (reference sequence). This CDR3 is 17 amino acids long. The CDR3 spells CSANLHYTGSGHTEAFF.

This chain links TRBV4-1 with TRBJ1-1; TCRdb's D gene call, TRBD1, goes unchecked for lack of DNA. The CDR3 consists of 13 residues. CDR1 is MGHRA, CDR2 YSYEKL, per germline. CDR3 region: CASSPDRVVEAFF.

The chain recombines TRBV7-6 with TRBJ2-7. The CDR3 covers 14 residues. Germline V CDR1 and CDR2: SGHVS, FNYEAQ. CDR3 protein: CASSLDTDSYEQYF.

The V and J genes are TRBV5-1 and TRBJ2-1; TCRdb gives TRBD2 as the D gene, but with no DNA this cannot be confirmed. Germline loops: CDR1 SGHRS, CDR2 YFSETQ. The CDR3 is 16 residues long. CDR3: CASSLVPSGRANEQFF. Complete variable domain (other parts from reference TRBV5-1 and TRBJ2-1): KAGVTQTPRYLIKTRGQQVTLSCSPISGHRSVSWYQQTPGQGLQFLFEYFSETQRNKGNFPGRFSGRQFSNSRSEMNVSTLELGDSALYLCASSLVPSGRANEQFFGPGTRLTVL.

CDR3 in amino acids: CASIYFLGATDTQYF. The V call is TRBV6-5, the J call TRBJ2-3; there is no DNA to check the TCRdb D call of TRBD1. The CDR3 runs to 15 residues. CDR1 is MNHEY, CDR2 SVGAGI, per germline.

The V and J genes are TRBV29-1 and TRBJ2-7; checking the TCRdb D call of TRBD1 is not possible without DNA. This CDR3 spans 15 amino acids. From germline, CDR1 is SQVTM and CDR2 ANQGSEA. The CDR3 sequence: CSVRGGTGIPYEQYF.

The chain has TRBV18 and TRBJ1-4; TCRdb selects TRBD1, and the lack of DNA leaves this call unchecked. This CDR3 comprises 13 residues. The germline V gene has CDR1 KGHSH and CDR2 LQKENI. CDR3 loop: CASSGQGNEKLFF.

The chain employs TRBV29-1 and TRBJ2-3; the TRBD2 assignment by TCRdb is unverifiable without DNA. This CDR3 contains 16 residues. Germline V gene sequence: CDR1 SQVTM, CDR2 ANQGSEA. The CDR3 is CSVNGLAGLDTDTQYF.

The chain is built from TRBV10-3 and TRBJ1-2; the TCRdb call, TRBD1, lacks DNA for checking. Germline assignment: CDR1 ENHRY and CDR2 SYGVKD. The CDR3 is made up of 14 amino acids. CDR3: CAINRQGGNYGYTF.

The J gene is TRBJ2-2, the V gene TRBV29-1. The germline V gene has CDR1 SQVTM and CDR2 ANQGSEA. This CDR3 is built from 11 residues. This CDR3 reads CSVRYTGELFF.

The rearrangement uses TRBV28 and TRBJ1-5. Looked up from germline, CDR1 is MDHEN and CDR2 is SYDVKM. The CDR3 is 17 residues long. CDR3 in amino acids: CASSLLKDPHSNQPQHF.

The chain uses TRBV10-2 and TRBJ1-2; TCRdb's D call, TRBD1, is unchecked because there is no DNA. The CDR3 sequence is 15 residues long. Germline V gene sequence: CDR1 WSHSY, CDR2 SAAADI. CDR3 protein: CASSESGQWTYGYTF.

The chain employs TRBV6-5 and TRBJ2-1. The CDR3 is 15 residues long. Per the germline V gene, CDR1 is MNHEY and CDR2 is SVGAGI. CDR3: CASSYDSATDNEQFF.

The rearrangement joins TRBV4-1 to TRBJ2-3; TCRdb reports TRBD2, a call that lacks DNA to check it against. This CDR3 has 15 residues. The germline V gene has CDR1 MGHRA and CDR2 YSYEKL. CDR3 region: CASSQDKSEGDTQYF.

This chain connects TRBV29-1 to TRBJ2-7; TCRdb outputs TRBD2, but without DNA this stays unchecked. This CDR3 comprises 14 residues. Germline CDR1 is SQVTM and CDR2 is ANQGSEA. CDR3 region: CSVSLAGGPYEQYF.

The genes are TRBV21-1 and TRBJ1-3; TCRdb indicates TRBD1, and absent DNA this call remains unverified. TRBV21-1 is described as a pseudogene. This CDR3 is built from 16 residues. CDR3 sequence reads: CASSKAVQDGGNTIYF.

V usage is TRBV29-1 and J usage is TRBJ2-3; the D call from TCRdb, TRBD1, cannot be confirmed without DNA. Germline CDR1 reads SQVTM; CDR2 reads ANQGSEA. The CDR3 length is 11 residues. The CDR3 loop reads CSVPAGDTQYF.

V and J are TRBV5-1 and TRBJ2-7; TCRdb picks TRBD1, but there is no DNA to check that call. The germline V gene has CDR1 SGHRS and CDR2 YFSETQ. This CDR3 has 15 amino acids. The CDR3 here is CASSPSSGGPYEQYF.

The chain is built from TRBV5-1 and TRBJ2-7; the D gene TCRdb calls, TRBD2, cannot be checked with no DNA. This CDR3 is 15 amino acids long. CDR1 is SGHRS and CDR2 is YFSETQ in the germline V gene. The CDR3 loop reads CASSLGTSGRYEQYF.

The J gene is TRBJ2-1, the V gene TRBV5-1; as DNA is missing, the TRBD2 call by TCRdb cannot be tested. Germline V gives CDR1 SGHRS, CDR2 YFSETQ. This CDR3 contains 16 residues. This CDR3 reads CASSLDGGGPNNEQFF.

The rearrangement joins TRBV7-6 to TRBJ2-7; TCRdb's D gene call, TRBD1, goes unchecked for lack of DNA. CDR3 size: 13 residues. Germline CDR1 reads SGHVS; CDR2 reads FNYEAQ. The CDR3 is CASTPTGSLEQYF.